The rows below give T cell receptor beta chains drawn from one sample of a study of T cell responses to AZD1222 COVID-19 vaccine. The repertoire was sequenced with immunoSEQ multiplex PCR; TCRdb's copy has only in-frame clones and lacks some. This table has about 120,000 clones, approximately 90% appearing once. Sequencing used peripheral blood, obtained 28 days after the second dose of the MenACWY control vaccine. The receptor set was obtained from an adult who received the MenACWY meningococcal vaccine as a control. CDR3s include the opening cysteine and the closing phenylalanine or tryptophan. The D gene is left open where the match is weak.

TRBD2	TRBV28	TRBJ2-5	CASSFSSGGQETQYF
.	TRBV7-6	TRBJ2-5	CASSSALSPETQYF
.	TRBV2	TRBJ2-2	CASSYYSISNTGELFF
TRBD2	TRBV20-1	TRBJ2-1	CSASLAAYNEQFF
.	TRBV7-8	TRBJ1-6	CASSLRQINSPLHF
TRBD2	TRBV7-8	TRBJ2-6	CASSLYSGGARLGANVLTF
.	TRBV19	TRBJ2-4	CASSIISGGTIQYF
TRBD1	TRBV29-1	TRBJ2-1	CSVEKGRQGAYNEQFF
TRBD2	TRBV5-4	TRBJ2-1	CASSFSLAGVPSSYNEQFF
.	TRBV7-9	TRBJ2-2	CASSLRTLNTGELFF
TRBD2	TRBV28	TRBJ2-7	CASRGLAGGPEGYEQYF
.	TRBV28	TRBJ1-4	CASSSEGKLFF
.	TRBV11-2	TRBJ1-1	CASKTYLNTEAFF
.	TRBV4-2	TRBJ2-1	CASSQDGGPYNEQFF
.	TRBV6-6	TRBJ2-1	CASFPTGGYNEQFF
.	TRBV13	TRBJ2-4	CASSFRGLAKNIQYF
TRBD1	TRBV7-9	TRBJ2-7	CASSTGGSSYEQYF
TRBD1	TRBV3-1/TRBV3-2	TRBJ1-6	CASSPRQGRWPLHF
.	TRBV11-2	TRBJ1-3	CASSSGPISGNTIYF
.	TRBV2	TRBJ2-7	CASNLGTKGAYEQYF
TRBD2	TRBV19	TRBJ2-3	CASSKAGGADTQYF
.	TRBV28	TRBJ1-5	CASSLHRDARGNQPQHF
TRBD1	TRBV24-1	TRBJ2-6	CATSGGQGQEANVLTF
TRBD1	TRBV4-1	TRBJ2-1	CASSQPGTGEYNEQFF
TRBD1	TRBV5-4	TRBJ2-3	CASSRDRVDTQYF
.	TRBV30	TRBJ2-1	CASSLPNKNEQFF
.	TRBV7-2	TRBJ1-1	CASSLSGGEPFF
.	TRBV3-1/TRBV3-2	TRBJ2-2	CASSQGVRELFF
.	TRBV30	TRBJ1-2	CAWSTGTNYGYTF
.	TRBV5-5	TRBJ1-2	CASSTGTADGYTF
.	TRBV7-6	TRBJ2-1	CASSLEPAYNEQFF
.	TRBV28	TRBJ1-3	CASTDQTGIGNTIYF
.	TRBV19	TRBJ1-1	CASRRQDRPGTEAFF
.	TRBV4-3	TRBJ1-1	CASSQDQSGRMNTEAFF
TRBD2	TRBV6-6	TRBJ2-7	CASSYGPTSGSYEQYF
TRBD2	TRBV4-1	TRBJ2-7	CASSQGLAGEYEQYF
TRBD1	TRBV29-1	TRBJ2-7	CSVRQGVITEQYF
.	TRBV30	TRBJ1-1	CAWSVLGPLNTEAFF
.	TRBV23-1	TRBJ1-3	CASSQSAGGLSGNTIYF
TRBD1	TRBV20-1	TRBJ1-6	CSASYRGGNSPLHF
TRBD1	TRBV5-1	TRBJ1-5	CASSLDRGGQPQHF
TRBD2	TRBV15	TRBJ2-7	CATSRAWRDLAEEDRTNSYEQYF
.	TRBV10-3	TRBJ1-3	CAISALVSYASGNTIYF
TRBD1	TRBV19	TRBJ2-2	CASRTGQGNTGELFF
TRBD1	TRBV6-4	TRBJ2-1	CASSEGQGAGEQFF
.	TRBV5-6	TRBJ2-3	CASRFLGKNWGVADTQYF
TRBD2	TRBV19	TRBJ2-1	CASSGRASGGNEQFF
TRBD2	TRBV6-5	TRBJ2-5	CASSPSGSAFETQYF
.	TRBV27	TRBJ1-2	CASSLSLRDGNYGYTF
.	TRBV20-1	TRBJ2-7	CSASSDTYEQYF
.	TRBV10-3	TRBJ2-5	CAISEGGTGTQYF
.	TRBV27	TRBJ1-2	CASSLSFTRPMNYGYTF
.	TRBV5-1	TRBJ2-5	CASSDTGSQETQYF
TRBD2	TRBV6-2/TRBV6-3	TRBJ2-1	CASSYPTGLAGFDNEQFF
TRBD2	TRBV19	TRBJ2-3	CASSSRLAGSTDTQYF
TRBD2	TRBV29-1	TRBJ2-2	CSVLRPSGNTGELFF
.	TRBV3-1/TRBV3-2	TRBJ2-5	CASSQGFEQQETQYF
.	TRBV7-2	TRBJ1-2	CASSLHTGNYGYTF
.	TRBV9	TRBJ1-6	CASSSRALNSPLHF